This T cell receptor (beta chain) was sequenced during a study of cytomegalovirus exposure and HLA in healthy donors (TCRdb year 2017). With respect to the entire study: According to a later analysis, the approximately 130 validation repertoires were produced on the same platform as the approximately 620 repertoires of the first cohort. The study aimed to test whether signatures of past pathogen exposure could be identified by cataloging public T cell receptors. To predict cytomegalovirus infection status, the study brought together high-throughput TCR immunosequencing, statistical association of individual TCRs with disease status, and machine learning. Besides the first cohort of roughly 700 subjects, a separate validation cohort made up of 120 different subjects was used. Broader findings and caveats from the paper: Most TCR sequences were seen in very few donors, while some public TCRs were found in many individuals. In vitro tests confirmed that three of the cytomegalovirus-associated TCR beta chains recognize cytomegalovirus antigens. It was suggested by the authors that the approach could potentially be generalized to other disease states and immunological phenotypes. The classifier was reported to diagnose cytomegalovirus status with high specificity and sensitivity in both the original and validation cohorts. A later analysis had no HLA typing for the validation cohort, so co-occurrence there was scored across all 120 repertoires. A later analysis found that TCRs clustered in the first cohort also tended to co-occur in the 95 to 150 validation repertoires, with more than 90% of cluster scores above 0. In the study, approximately 150 TCR beta chains were listed as associated with cytomegalovirus.

Trimming costs V 5 bases and J 3 bases, and their ends lie 14 bases apart. The CDR3 contains 15 residues, cysteine and phenylalanine counted. The retained sequence is limited to the CDR3, 45 bases, with the frame set at the first base. CDR1 and CDR2, per the germline V gene (reference sequence), are SEHNR and FQNEAQ. The library came from the immunoSEQ multiplex PCR assay. Processing in the source paper ran as follows. A statistical classification framework was built to diagnose cytomegalovirus status from the catalog of TCR beta chain sequences. TCRdb stores this immuneACCESS table with in-frame sequences only. Part of the clones is absent; in the studies checked, under half of the shortfall reflects unresolved V genes, and no reason is known for the rest. V and J calls and clone size are copied from that table; D and trimming were computed from the DNA. In this sample the table shows 45,000 to 65,000 clones, roughly 89% of which occur a single time. Roughly 15% of the sample belongs to the ten largest clones.

The donors were included in the validation cohort of roughly 120 subjects, a group kept apart from the approximately 650-subject first cohort. This clone was recorded once. The clone's antigen remains unknown. Nothing much larger sits one base from this clone, and base qualities are not available. The sequence came from a woman in her late teens or twenties in good health and CMV-seronegative. Sequencing used PBMCs. Rearrangement joined TRBV7-9 to TRBJ1-5, with TRBD1 as a weak D call on 6 bases. The CDR3 amino acid sequence is: CASSPLDSYNQPQHF. Read as DNA, the sequence is TGTGCCAGCAGCCCCCTGGACAGTTACAATCAGCCCCAGCATTTT. When the CDR3 is completed using the reference TRBV7-9 and TRBJ1-5 genes on either side, the full variable domain is DTGVSQNPRHKITKRGQNVTFRCDPISEHNRLYWYRQTLGQGPEFLTYFQNEAQLEKSRLLSDRFSAERPKGSFSTLEIQRTEQGDSAMYLCASSPLDSYNQPQHFGDGTRLSIL.